Presented here are 32 T cell receptor beta chains from one specimen sequenced in a study of HIV-infected patients and healthy controls. Reverse transcription used 500 to 550 ng RNA and constant-region primers for alpha and beta. Alpha and beta chain libraries were made separately by chain-specific third strand synthesis with multiplexing indices. Using its own MiXCR run on the 5' RACE reads, TCRdb lists one record per CDR3 protein. Of about 9,600 distinct CDR3 sequences in the sample, over 4.5% were seen once. All unsorted peripheral T cells were captured because whole blood was used without fractionation. The source material was blood, sampled before antiretroviral therapy. These receptor sequences come from an adult with HIV infection.

This clonotype was picked up many times. The chain has TRBV5-1 and TRBJ2-6; D call uncertain. The germline CDR1 and CDR2 sequences are SGHRS and YFSETQ. This CDR3 is built from 14 residues. With 4 bases removed from V and 2 bases from J, the gap between germline ends came to 7 bases. The CDR3, as DNA: TGCGCCAGCAGCGAAACAGCTGGGGCCAACGTCCTGACTTTC. This encodes CASSETAGANVLTF. The whole variable domain, filled in from reference TRBV5-1 and TRBJ2-6, reads KAGVTQTPRYLIKTRGQQVTLSCSPISGHRSVSWYQQTPGQGLQFLFEYFSETQRNKGNFPGRFSGRQFSNSRSEMNVSTLELGDSALYLCASSETAGANVLTFGAGSRLTVL.

This clonotype was found many times. The J gene is TRBJ2-4, the V gene TRBV6-6; 8 nucleotides align to TRBD1. Germline CDR1 and CDR2: MNHNY and SVGAGI (reference sequence). Unmatched junction bases numbered 5, after V lost 6 bases and J lost 1 base. The CDR3 runs 15 residues. The CDR3 region has the DNA TGTGCCAGCAGGTCGACAGGGGACGCCAAAAACATTCAGTACTTC. This encodes CASRSTGDAKNIQYF.

This clonotype has at least ten counts. The CDR3 DNA is TGTGCCAGCAGTTACGGGCAGGGCGTACCAGCCCAGCATTTT. This gives the protein CASSYGQGVPAQHF. The chain has TRBV6-5 and TRBJ1-5, with D perhaps TRBD1 (5 bases). The CDR3 loop spans 14 amino acids. V shed 2 bases and J shed 11 bases, with 16 bases lying between them. In germline, CDR1 is MNHEY, CDR2 SVGAGI.

In its sample, this clonotype ranks as medium-sized. The J gene is TRBJ2-3, the V gene TRBV7-8, with 8 bases lining up with TRBD2. CDR1 and CDR2 from the germline V gene are SGHVS and FQNEAQ. Trimming removed 1 base from V and 4 bases from J; junction bases left unmatched: 4. The CDR3 length is 15 residues. The CDR3 region is CASSLEAGDSDTQYF. DNA for the CDR3: TGTGCCAGCAGCTTAGAAGCGGGGGACTCAGATACGCAGTATTTT. The full variable domain, with the rest looked up from reference TRBV7-8 and TRBJ2-3, is GAGVSQSPRYKVAKRGQDVALRCDPISGHVSLFWYQQALGQGPEFLTYFQNEAQLDKSGLPSDRFFAERPEGSVSTLKIQRTQQEDSAVYLCASSLEAGDSDTQYFGPGTRLTVL.

The chain recombines TRBV7-9 with TRBJ2-6; D unresolved. CDR3 length equals 13 residues. V was cut by 2 bases and J by 2 bases, with 1 base left in between. Germline lookup yields CDR1 SEHNR and CDR2 FQNEAQ (reference sequence). CDR3 nucleotides: TGTGCCAGCAGCTTACCTGGGGCCAACGTCCTGACTTTC. This translates into CASSLPGANVLTF.

The chain recombines TRBV11-2 with TRBJ2-5, with D perhaps matching TRBD1 (5 bases). Deletions cut 5 bases from V and 2 bases from J, with 9 bases between. The germline V gene encodes CDR1 SGHAT and CDR2 FQNNGV. The CDR3 runs to 13 residues. The CDR3 here is CASSPGIQETQYF. CDR3 sequence (DNA): TGTGCCAGCAGCCCAGGGATACAAGAGACCCAGTACTTC.

The table lists this clonotype with many counts. A junction boundary mismatches the germline segment, possibly from a read error. The chain uses TRBV12-3 or TRBV12-4 and TRBJ2-7; possibly TRBD1 for D (5 bases). The CDR3 has 12 amino acids. The CDR3 DNA is TGTGCCAGCAGCTTAGGGGTTACTGAGCAGTACTTC. Protein sequence: CASSLGVTEQYF.

This clonotype was recorded many times. J is TRBJ1-1 and V is TRBV6-5, with TRBD1 matching over 7 bases. From germline, CDR1 is MNHEY and CDR2 SVGAGI. CDR3 size: 14 residues. J lost 3 bases, V lost 6 bases, and 7 bases had no gene match. CDR3 in DNA: TGTGCCAGCAGATCCTTAACAGGGGACACTGAAGCTTTCTTT. This codes for CASRSLTGDTEAFF.

There are a few counts of this clonotype. J is TRBJ2-3 and V is TRBV12-3 or TRBV12-4; 9 bases are a match to TRBD2. The CDR3 sequence is 15 residues long. The V gene end was trimmed by 3 bases and the J gene end by 4 bases; junction bases not matched to a gene: 5. CDR3 in DNA: TGTGCCAGCAGTTTTGGGGCGGGAGGGCCAGATACGCAGTATTTT. Translation gives CASSFGAGGPDTQYF.

Ten or more counts support this clonotype. The CDR3 coding sequence is TGCAGTGCCAGCCCGGGACAGCTAAGCACAGATACGCAGTATTTT. Translating it yields CSASPGQLSTDTQYF. The V call is TRBV20-1, the J call TRBJ2-3, with 7 bases fitting TRBD1. Losses at the gene ends were 6 bases for V and 0 bases for J; bases not matched to a gene: 9. CDR1 is DFQATT, CDR2 SNEGSKA, per germline (reference sequence). The length of the CDR3 is 15 residues.

This clonotype was seen at least ten times. V and J are TRBV6-5 and TRBJ2-1; a possible D gene is TRBD2 (5 bases). Trimming left V 4 bases short and J 12 bases short, with 10 bases between. Germline values: CDR1 MNHEY, CDR2 SVGAGI. The CDR3 spans 11 residues. This CDR3 reads CASSFGNRQFF. Here the CDR3 DNA reads TGTGCCAGCAGTTTCGGGAACCGGCAGTTCTTC.

This clonotype has at least ten counts. The chain carries TRBV20-1 and TRBJ1-1; the D gene is possibly TRBD1 (6 bases). Germline-derived CDR1 and CDR2 are DFQATT and SNEGSKA (reference sequence). Between the trimmed V and J ends, which lost 0 bases and 1 base, there was a span of 15 bases. The CDR3 totals 16 residues. The CDR3 DNA sequence: TGCAGTGCTAGAGATTATTTTGGACAGCCGAACACTGAAGCTTTCTTT. Protein sequence: CSARDYFGQPNTEAFF.

This clonotype was picked up many times. CDR3 residues: CSARLAGGRDTQYF. The CDR3 nucleotides read TGCAGTGCTAGGCTAGCGGGGGGGCGGGATACGCAGTATTTT. The V call is TRBV20-1, the J call TRBJ2-3; 12 bases align to TRBD2. This CDR3 has 14 residues. Germline CDR1 DFQATT, CDR2 SNEGSKA (reference sequence). The V gene end was trimmed by 3 bases and the J gene end by 6 bases; junction bases not matched to a gene: 4.

The table lists this clonotype with many counts. This chain uses TRBV11-2 with TRBJ1-4, with D unresolved. Trimming cost V 3 bases and J 8 bases, with 16 bases left between them. This CDR3 contains 15 residues. CDR1 is SGHAT, CDR2 FQNNGV, per germline. Written as DNA, the CDR3 is TGTGCCAGCAGCTTCGGAGGAGTCGGCTCCGAAAAACTGTTTTTT. It translates to CASSFGGVGSEKLFF.

This clonotype occurred a few times. The rearrangement joins TRBV12-3 or TRBV12-4 to TRBJ2-3, with 12 bases aligning to TRBD2. The CDR3 runs to 16 residues. V gave up 6 bases and J gave up 2 bases; unmatched junction bases: 6. The DNA for the CDR3 is TGTGCCAGCAGAAGGACTAGCGGGAAACACACAGATACGCAGTATTTT. Translating it yields CASRRTSGKHTDTQYF.

This clonotype is judged medium-sized. The V and J genes are TRBV5-6 and TRBJ1-4; 7 bases fit TRBD1. The trim removed 0 bases at V and 12 bases at J, leaving 11 bases unmatched. There are 15 residues in the CDR3. The germline CDR1 and CDR2 sequences are SGHDT and YYEEEE. CDR3: CASSLGQGGMVELFF. The DNA of the CDR3 is TGTGCCAGCAGCTTGGGACAGGGAGGCATGGTGGAACTGTTTTTT.

This clonotype occurred many times. V is TRBV2 and J is TRBJ1-1; no definite D call. V was trimmed by 4 bases and J by 7 bases, leaving 16 bases between them. Germline-derived CDR1 and CDR2 are SNHLY and FYNNEI. The CDR3 has 14 amino acids. CDR3 loop: CASSARTAIHEAFF. Written as DNA, the CDR3 is TGTGCCAGCAGTGCCCGGACCGCTATTCATGAAGCTTTCTTT.

This clonotype was picked up many times. The chain carries TRBV16 and TRBJ1-5; D call uncertain. This CDR3 region has 14 residues. Trimming cost V 3 bases and J 2 bases, with 8 bases left between them. In germline, CDR1 is KGHSY, CDR2 FQNENV. The CDR3 DNA reads as TGTGCCAGCAGCCAGGGTGGAGGCAATCAGCCCCAGCATTTT. This translates into CASSQGGGNQPQHF. Looking up the rest from reference TRBV16 and TRBJ1-5 gives the full variable domain: GEEVAQTPKHLVRGEGQKAKLYCAPIKGHSYVFWYQQVLKNEFKFLISFQNENVFDETGMPKERFSAKCLPNSPCSLEIQATKLEDSAVYFCASSQGGGNQPQHFGDGTRLSIL.

This clonotype was observed at least ten times. The V gene is TRBV7-7, the J gene TRBJ2-5; TRBD1 matches at 8 bases. There are 15 residues in the CDR3. Germline trimming cut 2 bases from V and 1 base from J; bases unmatched to any gene: 3. In germline, CDR1 is SSHAT, CDR2 FNYEAQ (reference sequence). CDR3 sequence reads: CASSLWTGFQETQYF. In nucleotides, the CDR3 is TGTGCCAGCAGCTTATGGACAGGGTTCCAAGAGACCCAGTACTTC.

Many counts were recorded for this clonotype. The chain carries TRBV12-3 or TRBV12-4 and TRBJ1-2; TRBD1 aligns across 7 bases. V lost 6 bases and J lost 2; bases outside the gene matches: 6. The CDR3 is 14 amino acids. DNA of the CDR3: TGTGCCAGCAGCAGGGGGGCGGGCAACTATGGCTACACCTTC. Translating gives CASSRGAGNYGYTF.

In its sample, this clonotype was seen many times. The chain employs TRBV6-2 or TRBV6-3 and TRBJ2-2, with TRBD2 matching 11 bases. Germline trimming cut 6 bases from V and 9 bases from J; bases unmatched to any gene: 12. This CDR3 spans 16 amino acids. CDR1 and CDR2 (germline): MNHEY, SVGEGT. The CDR3 DNA is TGTGCCAGCAGGCCGATAGCGGGAGGGCCGCACTGGGAGCTGTTTTTT. Its protein product is CASRPIAGGPHWELFF.

This clonotype is judged medium-sized. The rearrangement joins TRBV5-5 to TRBJ2-5, with D possibly called TRBD1 or TRBD2 (5 bases each). Trimming removed 1 base from V and 5 bases from J, with 12 bases in between. Germline assignment: CDR1 SGHKS and CDR2 YYEKEE (reference sequence). This CDR3 spans 14 amino acids. The CDR3 spells CASSLSGAGETQYF. The CDR3, as DNA: TGTGCCAGCAGCTTGTCCGGGGCGGGTGAGACCCAGTACTTC.

In this sample, this clonotype turned up many times. The chain links TRBV9 to TRBJ2-2; 7 nucleotides match TRBD2. This CDR3 spans 16 amino acids. Looked up from germline, CDR1 is SGDLS and CDR2 is YYNGEE. Germline trimming cut 1 base from V and 6 bases from J; bases unmatched to any gene: 9. In DNA, the CDR3 is TGTGCCAGCAGCGTAACAGCGGGTGCGGGAGCCGGGGAGCTGTTTTTT. It is translated as CASSVTAGAGAGELFF.

This clonotype was seen repeatedly, ten times or more. The chain uses TRBV7-6 and TRBJ2-2, with no clear D. The CDR3 runs 16 residues. V lost 5 bases, J lost 1 base, and 14 bases lay in between. Looked up from germline, CDR1 is SGHVS and CDR2 is FNYEAQ. CDR3 sequence (DNA): TGTGCCAGCAGCCATTTAGAGATTTTGAACACCGGGGAGCTGTTTTTT. As protein: CASSHLEILNTGELFF. The whole variable domain, filled in from reference TRBV7-6 and TRBJ2-2, reads GAGVSQSPRYKVTKRGQDVALRCDPISGHVSLYWYRQALGQGPEFLTYFNYEAQQDKSGLPNDRFSAERPEGSISTLTIQRTEQRDSAMYRCASSHLEILNTGELFFGEGSRLTVL.

There are many counts of this clonotype. The V call is TRBV14, the J call TRBJ2-1; D may be TRBD2 (5 bases). Trimming took off 4 bases at V and 2 bases at J, with 12 bases between the two ends. Germline lookup yields CDR1 SGHDN and CDR2 FVKESK. CDR3 size: 15 residues. In nucleotides, the CDR3 is TGTGCCAGCAGCCTGGACTTCAATCCCTACAATGAGCAGTTCTTC. As protein: CASSLDFNPYNEQFF.

The chain is built from TRBV5-6 and TRBJ1-6; D call uncertain. Between the trimmed V and J ends, which lost 4 bases and 14 bases, there was a span of 13 bases. This CDR3 has 12 amino acids. The germline CDR1 and CDR2 sequences are SGHDT and YYEEEE. In DNA, the CDR3 is TGTGCCAGCAGCGGAGGAACTAAGGCCCTCCACTTT. It yields the protein CASSGGTKALHF.

This clonotype was counted at least ten times. The V call is TRBV18, the J call TRBJ2-1; D not resolved. This CDR3 is built from 13 residues. Germline assignment: CDR1 KGHSH and CDR2 LQKENI. Between the trimmed V and J ends, which lost 3 bases and 9 bases, there was a span of 12 bases. The CDR3 nucleotides read TGTGCCAGCTCACCTGTGGGGATAGGTGAGCAGTTCTTC. Translation: CASSPVGIGEQFF.

This clonotype came up many times. The chain couples TRBV10-2 to TRBJ2-1; TRBD2 matches 12 bases. Trimming took 10 bases from V and 6 from J; bases not matched to a gene: 7. This CDR3 has 14 residues. The germline V gene has CDR1 WSHSY and CDR2 SAAADI. The CDR3 nucleotides read TGCGCCACAACCGGGACTAGCGGGTCCAATGAGCAGTTCTTC. This encodes CATTGTSGSNEQFF.

In this sample, this clonotype turned up many times. The CDR3 bases are TGCAGTGCTAGAGTCTCACAGGGTGGGGTCTACGAGCAGTACTTC. Protein sequence: CSARVSQGGVYEQYF. This chain connects TRBV20-1 to TRBJ2-7, with D possibly being TRBD1 (6 bases). Trimming took off 1 base at V and 3 bases at J, with 16 bases between the two ends. CDR1 is DFQATT, CDR2 SNEGSKA, per germline (reference sequence). The CDR3 length is 15 residues.

In this sample, this clonotype turned up many times. This chain uses TRBV2 with TRBJ1-1, with 10 positions matching TRBD1. V was clipped by 8 bases and J by 4 bases; unmatched bases: 4. CDR3 length equals 13 residues. Germline assignment: CDR1 SNHLY and CDR2 FYNNEI. The CDR3 reads CASGTGATTEAFF. The DNA of the CDR3 is TGTGCCAGCGGGACAGGGGCGACCACTGAAGCTTTCTTT.

This clonotype appeared many times. The chain carries TRBV5-6 and TRBJ2-3, with 11 positions matching TRBD2. The germline V gene encodes CDR1 SGHDT and CDR2 YYEEEE. The V segment lost 2 bases and the J segment 6 bases; nucleotides outside the gene matches: 2. The CDR3 contains 14 residues. In nucleotides, the CDR3 is TGTGCCAGCAGCTTCGGGACTAGCGGTGATACGCAGTATTTT. This encodes CASSFGTSGDTQYF.

This clonotype occurred many times. This chain links TRBV10-2 with TRBJ2-2, with 11 bases identical to TRBD1. The CDR3 runs 14 residues. After removal of 6 bases from V and 4 bases from J, the junction contained 1 base not matched to a gene. Germline-derived CDR1 and CDR2 are WSHSY and SAAADI. The CDR3 DNA follows: TGCGCCAGCAGGGGACAGGGGGGCACCGGGGAGCTGTTTTTT. This sequence encodes CASRGQGGTGELFF.